A single TCR beta chain is shown here with its context. Its cognate antigen is unknown. This CDR3 is built from 14 residues. J was trimmed by 9 bases and V by 0 bases; bases with no gene match: 6. Germline CDR1 is GTSNPN and CDR2 is SVGIG (reference sequence). This entry comes from a study of cytomegalovirus exposure and HLA in healthy donors. Study-wide results and caveats: A prior analysis recorded that most TCR beta V segments were productive about 87% or about 30% of the time. Upon later analysis, TCR association rates were observed to vary by HLA locus, being highest for DRB1 and lowest for HLA-C.

A multiplex PCR was run with 60 Vbeta primers and 13 Jbeta primers. TCRdb keeps only in-frame clones here, not all; method: immunoSEQ multiplex PCR. Among tens of thousands of clones listed, around 68% were seen once. The rearrangement links TRBV30 to TRBJ1-2; 11 bases are shared with TRBD1. The sequencing input was PBMCs. This TCR derives from a man aged 45-65 years in good health and CMV-seropositive. CDR3 region: CAWSVSRTGGSYTF. The CDR3 DNA reads TGTGCCTGGAGTGTATCCCGGACAGGGGGCAGCTACACCTTC.